Following are 4 T cell receptor beta chains from one sample sequenced in a study of T cell repertoires in cytomegalovirus infection (dated by TCRdb to the late 2010s). Data came from an Illumina HiSeq 1500. In-frame beta chains were kept once TCRdb had trimmed the public reads at Q25 with fastp and called clones with MiXCR. Rows merge per CDR3 protein into single entries with the most common DNA and genes. The sample data list 300,000 to 450,000 distinct CDR3 sequences, and 15% to 20% of these were observed just once. Clones ranked in the top ten supply 7.5% to 9% of the sample. Specimen: PBMCs. The receptors come from a human donor in good health (CMV status not recorded). Some clones in this sample may be carry-over from other donors' samples.

The sample holds many counts of this clonotype. The chain links TRBV5-4 to TRBJ2-4; TRBD2 agrees at 8 bases. V lost 0 bases, J lost 1 base, and 3 bases stayed unmatched. There are 16 residues in the CDR3. Germline CDR1 and CDR2: SGHNT and YYREEE (reference sequence). The CDR3 DNA reads TGTGCCAGCAGCTTGGCGGCTAGCGGGGCCAAAAACATTCAGTACTTC. This gives the protein CASSLAASGAKNIQYF. The full variable domain, with the rest looked up from reference TRBV5-4 and TRBJ2-4, is ETGVTQSPTHLIKTRGQQVTLRCSSQSGHNTVSWYQQALGQGPQFIFQYYREEENGRGNFPPRFSGLQFPNYSSELNVNALELDDSALYLCASSLAASGAKNIQYFGAGTRLSVL.

This clonotype was found many times. CDR3 residues: CASSLGWVEEETQYF. In DNA form, the CDR3 reads TGTGCCAGCAGCTTAGGATGGGTTGAGGAGGAGACCCAGTACTTC. The chain has TRBV7-9 and TRBJ2-5; no reliable D call. This CDR3 has 15 amino acids. Per germline, CDR1 SEHNR and CDR2 FQNEAQ (reference sequence). V lost 1 base, J lost 5 bases, and 14 bases lay in between.

The gene calls are TRBV5-4 and TRBJ1-2; 10 positions agree with TRBD1. This CDR3 comprises 14 residues. From germline, CDR1 is SGHNT and CDR2 YYREEE (reference sequence). The ends lost 6 bases at V and 6 bases at J; junction bases unmatched: 8. This CDR3 reads CASIKDRGNDGYTF. CDR3 coding DNA: TGTGCCAGCATCAAGGACAGGGGGAATGATGGCTACACCTTC.

This chain connects TRBV15 to TRBJ2-5; TRBD2 matches 10 bases. Germline values: CDR1 LNHNV, CDR2 YYDKDF (reference sequence). With 2 bases clipped from V and 4 bases from J, the junction kept 4 bases outside the gene matches. This CDR3 has 15 amino acids. This CDR3 is CATSRSIAGGETQYF. CDR3 DNA sequence: TGTGCCACCAGCAGATCCATAGCGGGAGGAGAGACCCAGTACTTC.